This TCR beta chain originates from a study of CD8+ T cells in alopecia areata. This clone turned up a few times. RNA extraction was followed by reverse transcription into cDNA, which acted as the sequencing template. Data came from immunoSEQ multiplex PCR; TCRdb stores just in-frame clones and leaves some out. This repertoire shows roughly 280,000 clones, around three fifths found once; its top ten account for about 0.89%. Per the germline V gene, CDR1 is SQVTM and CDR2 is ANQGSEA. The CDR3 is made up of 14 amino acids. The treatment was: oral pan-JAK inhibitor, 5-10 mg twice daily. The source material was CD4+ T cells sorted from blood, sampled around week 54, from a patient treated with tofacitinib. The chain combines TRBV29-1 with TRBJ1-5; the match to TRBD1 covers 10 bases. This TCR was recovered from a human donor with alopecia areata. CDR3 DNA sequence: TGCCCCAGGAAGGGACAGGGGCAGGATCAGCCCCAGCATTTT. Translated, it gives CPRKGQGQDQPQHF.